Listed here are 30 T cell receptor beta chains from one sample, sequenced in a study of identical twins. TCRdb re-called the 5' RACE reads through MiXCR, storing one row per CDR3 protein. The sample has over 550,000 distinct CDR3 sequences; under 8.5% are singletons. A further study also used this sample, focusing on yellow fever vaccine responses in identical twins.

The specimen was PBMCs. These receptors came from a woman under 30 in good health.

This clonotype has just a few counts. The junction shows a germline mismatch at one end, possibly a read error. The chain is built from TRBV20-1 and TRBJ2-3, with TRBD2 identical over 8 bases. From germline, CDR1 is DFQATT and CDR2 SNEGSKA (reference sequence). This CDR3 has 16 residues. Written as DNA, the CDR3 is TGCTGTGCTAGAGATCTTGCGGGAGGAGGCACAGATACGCAGTATTTT. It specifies CCARDLAGGGTDTQYF.

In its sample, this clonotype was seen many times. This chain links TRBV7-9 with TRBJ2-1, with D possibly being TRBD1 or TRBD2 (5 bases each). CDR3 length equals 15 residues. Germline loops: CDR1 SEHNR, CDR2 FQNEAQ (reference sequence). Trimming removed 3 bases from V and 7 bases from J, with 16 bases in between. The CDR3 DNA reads TGTGCCAGCAGCTTTCTGGGGGTGTCGGGAAATGAGCAGTTCTTC. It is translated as CASSFLGVSGNEQFF. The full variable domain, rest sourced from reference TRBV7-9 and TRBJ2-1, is DTGVSQNPRHKITKRGQNVTFRCDPISEHNRLYWYRQTLGQGPEFLTYFQNEAQLEKSRLLSDRFSAERPKGSFSTLEIQRTEQGDSAMYLCASSFLGVSGNEQFFGPGTRLTVL.

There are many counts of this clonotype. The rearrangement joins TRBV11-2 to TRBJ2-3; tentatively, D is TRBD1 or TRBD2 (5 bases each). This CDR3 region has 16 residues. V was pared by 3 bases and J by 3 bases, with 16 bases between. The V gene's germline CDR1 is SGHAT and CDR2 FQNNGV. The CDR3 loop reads CASSLRGELVTDTQYF. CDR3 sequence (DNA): TGTGCCAGCAGCTTGAGGGGAGAGTTGGTTACAGATACGCAGTATTTT. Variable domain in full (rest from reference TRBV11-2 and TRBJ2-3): EAGVAQSPRYKIIEKRQSVAFWCNPISGHATLYWYQQILGQGPKLLIQFQNNGVVDDSQLPKDRFSAERLKGVDSTLKIQPAKLEDSAVYLCASSLRGELVTDTQYFGPGTRLTVL.

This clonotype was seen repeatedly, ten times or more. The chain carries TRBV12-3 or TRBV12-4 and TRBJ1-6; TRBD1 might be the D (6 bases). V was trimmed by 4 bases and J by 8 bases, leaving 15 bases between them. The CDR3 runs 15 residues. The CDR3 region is CASSSRTAPYSPLHF. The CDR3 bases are TGTGCCAGCAGTTCACGGACAGCCCCTTATTCACCCCTCCACTTT.

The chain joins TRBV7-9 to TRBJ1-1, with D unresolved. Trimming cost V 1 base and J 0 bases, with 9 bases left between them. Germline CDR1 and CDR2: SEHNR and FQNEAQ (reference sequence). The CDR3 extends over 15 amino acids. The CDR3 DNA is TGTGCCAGCAGCTTAGATGGCATATTGAACACTGAAGCTTTCTTT. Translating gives CASSLDGILNTEAFF.

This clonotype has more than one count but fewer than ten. The chain's CDR3 is CASSEDRVGNYGYTF. CDR3 coding DNA: TGTGCCAGCAGTGAAGACAGGGTTGGTAACTATGGCTACACCTTC. The chain carries TRBV6-1 and TRBJ1-2; weak D call: TRBD1 (6 bases). The CDR3 is made up of 15 amino acids. V lost 1 base and J lost 1, with 10 bases in between. Germline lookup yields CDR1 MNHNS and CDR2 SASEGT.

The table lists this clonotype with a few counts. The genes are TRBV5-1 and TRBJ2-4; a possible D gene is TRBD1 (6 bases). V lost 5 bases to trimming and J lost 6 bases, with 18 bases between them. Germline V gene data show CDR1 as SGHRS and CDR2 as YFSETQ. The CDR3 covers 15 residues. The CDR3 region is CASRMGALSSNIQYF. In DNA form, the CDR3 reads TGCGCCAGCAGGATGGGGGCCCTATCGTCAAACATTCAGTACTTC.

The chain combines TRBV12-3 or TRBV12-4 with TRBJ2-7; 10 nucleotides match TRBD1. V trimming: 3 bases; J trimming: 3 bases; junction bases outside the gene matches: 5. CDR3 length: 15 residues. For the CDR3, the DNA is TGTGCCAGCAGTTTCGGACAGGGGGACCGCTACGAGCAGTACGTC. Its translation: CASSFGQGDRYEQYV.

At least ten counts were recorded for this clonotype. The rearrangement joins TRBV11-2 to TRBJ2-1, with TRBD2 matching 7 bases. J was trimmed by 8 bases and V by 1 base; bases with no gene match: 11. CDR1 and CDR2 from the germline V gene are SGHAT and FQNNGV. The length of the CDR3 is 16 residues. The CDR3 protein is CASSLGGGFVFYEQFF. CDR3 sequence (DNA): TGTGCCAGCAGCTTAGGGGGAGGGTTCGTTTTCTATGAGCAGTTCTTC.

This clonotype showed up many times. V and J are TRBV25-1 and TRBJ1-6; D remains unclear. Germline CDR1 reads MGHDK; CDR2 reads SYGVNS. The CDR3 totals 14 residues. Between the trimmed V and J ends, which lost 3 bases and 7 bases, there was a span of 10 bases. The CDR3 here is CASSDTARNSPLHF. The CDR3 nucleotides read TGTGCCAGCAGTGACACAGCCCGAAATTCACCCCTCCACTTT.

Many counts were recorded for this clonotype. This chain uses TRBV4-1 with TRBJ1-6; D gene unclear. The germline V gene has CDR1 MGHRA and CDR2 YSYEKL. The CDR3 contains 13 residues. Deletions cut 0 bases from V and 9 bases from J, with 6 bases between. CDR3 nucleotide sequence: TGCGCCAGCAGCCAAGATCTTAGTTCACCCCTCCACTTT. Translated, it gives CASSQDLSSPLHF.

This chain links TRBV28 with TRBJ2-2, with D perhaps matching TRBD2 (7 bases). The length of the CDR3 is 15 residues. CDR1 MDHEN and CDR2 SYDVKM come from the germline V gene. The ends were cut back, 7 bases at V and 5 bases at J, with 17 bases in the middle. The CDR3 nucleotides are TGTGCCAGCAACTACAGGGACGGGGGGACCGGGGAGCTGTTTTTT. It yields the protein CASNYRDGGTGELFF.

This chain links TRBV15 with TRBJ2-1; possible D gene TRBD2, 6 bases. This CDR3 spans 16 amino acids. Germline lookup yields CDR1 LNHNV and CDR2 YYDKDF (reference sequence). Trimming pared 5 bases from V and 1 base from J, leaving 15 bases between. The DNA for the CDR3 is TGTGCCACCAGCTCTCACAGTGGGGGGTCCTACAATGAGCAGTTCTTC. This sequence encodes CATSSHSGGSYNEQFF.

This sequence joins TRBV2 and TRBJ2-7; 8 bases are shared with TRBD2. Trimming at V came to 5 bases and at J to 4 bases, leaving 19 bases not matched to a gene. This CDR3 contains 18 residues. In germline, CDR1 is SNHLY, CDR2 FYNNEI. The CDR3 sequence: CASSFLASSSAGGYEQYF. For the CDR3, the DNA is TGTGCCAGCAGTTTTTTGGCTTCCTCCAGCGCGGGAGGTTACGAGCAGTACTTC.

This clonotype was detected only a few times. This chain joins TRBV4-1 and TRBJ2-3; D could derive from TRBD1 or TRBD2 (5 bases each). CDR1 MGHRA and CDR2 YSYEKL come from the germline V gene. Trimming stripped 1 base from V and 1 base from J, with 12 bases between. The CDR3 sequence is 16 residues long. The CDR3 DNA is TGCGCCAGCAGCCAAGGCGGGCAGGGCCGCACAGATACGCAGTATTTT. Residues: CASSQGGQGRTDTQYF.

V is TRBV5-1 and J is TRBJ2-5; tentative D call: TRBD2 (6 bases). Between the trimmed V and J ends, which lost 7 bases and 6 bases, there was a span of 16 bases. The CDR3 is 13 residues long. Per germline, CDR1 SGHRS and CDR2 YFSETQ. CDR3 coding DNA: TGCGCCAGCTCCGACGTGGAGGGAAAGACCCAGTACTTC. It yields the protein CASSDVEGKTQYF.

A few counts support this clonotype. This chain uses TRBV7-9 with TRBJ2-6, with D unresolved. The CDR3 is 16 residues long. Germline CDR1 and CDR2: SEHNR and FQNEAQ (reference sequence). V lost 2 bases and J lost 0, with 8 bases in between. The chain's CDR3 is CASSLWTLSGANVLTF. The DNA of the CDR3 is TGTGCCAGCAGCTTATGGACCCTCTCTGGGGCCAACGTCCTGACTTTC.

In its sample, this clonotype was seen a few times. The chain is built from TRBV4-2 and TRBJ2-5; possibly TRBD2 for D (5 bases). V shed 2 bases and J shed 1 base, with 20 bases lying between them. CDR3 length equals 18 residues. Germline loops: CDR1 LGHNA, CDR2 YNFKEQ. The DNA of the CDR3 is TGTGCCAGCAGCCAATTCCCCTCTCCATTTGGGAGCCAAGAGACCCAGTACTTC. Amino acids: CASSQFPSPFGSQETQYF.

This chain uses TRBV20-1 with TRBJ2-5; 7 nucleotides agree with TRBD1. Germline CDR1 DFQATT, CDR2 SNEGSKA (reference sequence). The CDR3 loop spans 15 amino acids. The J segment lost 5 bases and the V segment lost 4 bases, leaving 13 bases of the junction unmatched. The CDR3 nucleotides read TGCAGTGCTAAGCCCCCCGCAGGGGGTACGGAGACCCAGTACTTC. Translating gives CSAKPPAGGTETQYF.

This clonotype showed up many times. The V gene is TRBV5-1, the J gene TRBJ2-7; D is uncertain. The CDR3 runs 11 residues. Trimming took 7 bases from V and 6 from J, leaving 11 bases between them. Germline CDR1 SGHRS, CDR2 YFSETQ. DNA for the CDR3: TGCGCCAGCGGATCGGCACGCGAGCAGTACTTC. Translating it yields CASGSAREQYF.

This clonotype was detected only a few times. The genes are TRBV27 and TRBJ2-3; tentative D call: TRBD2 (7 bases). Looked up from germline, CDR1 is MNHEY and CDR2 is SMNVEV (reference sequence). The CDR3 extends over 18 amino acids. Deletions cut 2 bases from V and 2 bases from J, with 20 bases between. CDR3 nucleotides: TGTGCCAGCAGTTTAAGCTCTATGTGGGGGGGCTTCACAGATACGCAGTATTTT. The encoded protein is CASSLSSMWGGFTDTQYF.

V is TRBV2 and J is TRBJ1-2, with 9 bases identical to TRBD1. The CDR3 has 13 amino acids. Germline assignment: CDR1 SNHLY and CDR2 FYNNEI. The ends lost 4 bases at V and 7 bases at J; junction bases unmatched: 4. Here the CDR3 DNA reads TGTGCCAGCAGTGCGGGACAGGGTCCTGGCTACACCTTC. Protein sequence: CASSAGQGPGYTF.

In DNA form, the CDR3 reads TGTGCCAGCAGTCCCGGACCGCCGTACCAAGAGACCCAGTACTTC. Encoded protein: CASSPGPPYQETQYF. The V and J genes are TRBV11-3 and TRBJ2-5; D not certain. Germline values: CDR1 SGHNT, CDR2 YENEEA. Trimming removed 6 bases at V and 0 bases at J, with 14 bases between. CDR3 length equals 15 residues.

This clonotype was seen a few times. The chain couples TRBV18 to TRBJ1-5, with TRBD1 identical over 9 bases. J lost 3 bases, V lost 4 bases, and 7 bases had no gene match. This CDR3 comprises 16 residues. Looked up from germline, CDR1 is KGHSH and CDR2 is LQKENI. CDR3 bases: TGTGCCAGCTCACTATCGACAGGGGGTTTCAATCAGCCCCAGCATTTT. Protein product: CASSLSTGGFNQPQHF.

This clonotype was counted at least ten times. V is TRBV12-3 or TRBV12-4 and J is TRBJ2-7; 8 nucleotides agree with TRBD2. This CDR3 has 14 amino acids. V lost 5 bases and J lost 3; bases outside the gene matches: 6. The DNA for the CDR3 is TGTGCCAGCAGTATCGTCGCGGGAGGCTACGAGCAGTACTTC. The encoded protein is CASSIVAGGYEQYF.

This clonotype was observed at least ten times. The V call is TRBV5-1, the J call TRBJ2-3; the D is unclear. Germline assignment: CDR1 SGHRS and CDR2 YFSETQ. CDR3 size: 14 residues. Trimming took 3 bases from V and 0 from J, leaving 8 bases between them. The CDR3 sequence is CASSSRISTDTQYF. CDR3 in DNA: TGCGCCAGCAGCTCCCGGATTAGCACAGATACGCAGTATTTT.

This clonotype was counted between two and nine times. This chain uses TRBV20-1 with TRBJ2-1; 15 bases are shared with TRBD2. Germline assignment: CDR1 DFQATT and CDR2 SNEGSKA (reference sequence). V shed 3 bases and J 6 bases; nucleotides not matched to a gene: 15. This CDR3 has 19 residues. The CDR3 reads CSARFQLGLAGGRGNEQFF. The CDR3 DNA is TGCAGTGCTAGGTTTCAGTTGGGACTAGCGGGAGGTCGAGGCAATGAGCAGTTCTTC.

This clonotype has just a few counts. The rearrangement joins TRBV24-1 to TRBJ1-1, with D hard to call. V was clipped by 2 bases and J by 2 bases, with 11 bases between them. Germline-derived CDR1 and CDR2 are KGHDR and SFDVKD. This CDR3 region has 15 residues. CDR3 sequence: CATSDSRHLNTEAFF. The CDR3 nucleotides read TGTGCCACCAGTGATTCTCGACACCTCAACACTGAAGCTTTCTTT.

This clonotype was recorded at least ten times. Here the CDR3 DNA reads TGCAGTGCTAGAGGTATAGCGGGACCAGAGACCCAGTACTTC. Translating it yields CSARGIAGPETQYF. V gene TRBV20-1 combines with J gene TRBJ2-5, with TRBD2 matching 8 bases. This CDR3 comprises 14 residues. Germline CDR1 reads DFQATT; CDR2 reads SNEGSKA (reference sequence). V shed 1 base and J 4 bases; nucleotides not matched to a gene: 5.

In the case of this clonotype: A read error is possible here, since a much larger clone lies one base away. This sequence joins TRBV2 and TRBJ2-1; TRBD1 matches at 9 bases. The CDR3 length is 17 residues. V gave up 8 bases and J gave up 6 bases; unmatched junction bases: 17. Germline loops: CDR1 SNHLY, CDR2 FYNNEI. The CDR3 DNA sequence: TGTGCCAGCTGTTTTCTAGCTCAACAGGGGGCCATCAATGAGCAGTTCTTC. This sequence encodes CASCFLAQQGAINEQFF.